A single sample gave rise to the 12 T cell receptor beta chains below, sequenced in a study of brain T cells in children with intractable seizures. Some clones are missing from TCRdb's copy, which holds only in-frame ones; the method was immunoSEQ multiplex PCR. The data contain about 320,000 clones, over 90% of them singletons. Time point noted: blood from clinic visit 5 months post-surgery; TSC patient then seizure free. The material was peripheral blood, obtained roughly 5 months after surgery. The receptors come from a boy less than two years old with tuberous sclerosis and intractable seizures.

The J gene is TRBJ1-2, the V gene TRBV29-1; D is unresolved. There are 10 residues in the CDR3. Trimming pared 1 base from V and 6 bases from J, leaving 3 bases between. CDR1 is SQVTM, CDR2 ANQGSEA, per germline. In DNA form, the CDR3 reads TGCAGCGTTGAAGGGGATGGCTACACCTTC. Translation gives CSVEGDGYTF.

This clone is a singleton in its sample. The chain recombines TRBV3-1 (or the pseudogene TRBV3-2) with TRBJ1-5; D uncertain. Germline V gene data show CDR1 as LGHDT and CDR2 as YNNKEL (reference sequence). The germline V and J ends were trimmed by 3 bases and 0 bases, with 9 bases remaining between them. There are 15 residues in the CDR3. The CDR3: CASSHGRNSNQPQHF. DNA of the CDR3: TGTGCCAGCAGCCATGGGCGGAATAGCAATCAGCCCCAGCATTTT.

The chain couples TRBV18 to TRBJ2-3; TRBD2 matches at 10 bases. The CDR3 is made up of 18 amino acids. The V segment lost 3 bases and the J segment 8 bases; nucleotides outside the gene matches: 17. CDR1 is KGHSH and CDR2 is LQKENI in the germline V gene. CDR3 in DNA: TGTGCCAGCTCACCCACCTGGAGCGGGGGGGCCGTGACGGGTACGCAGTATTTT. It translates to CASSPTWSGGAVTGTQYF.

This rearrangement joins TRBV5-1 to TRBJ2-1; the D gene is possibly TRBD1 (6 bases). Germline V gives CDR1 SGHRS, CDR2 YFSETQ. The V gene lost 5 bases and the J gene lost 0 bases, with 15 bases spanning the gap. The CDR3 loop spans 16 amino acids. CDR3 residues: CASRRGRWSSYNEQFF. The CDR3 DNA reads TGCGCCAGCAGGAGGGGGAGATGGAGCTCCTACAATGAGCAGTTCTTC.

This sequence joins TRBV14 and TRBJ2-3; TRBD1 is a possible D gene (5 bases). CDR1 and CDR2 (germline): SGHDN, FVKESK. Trimming shortened V by 0 bases and J by 4 bases, and 11 bases separated the two germline ends. CDR3 length: 15 residues. DNA of the CDR3: TGTGCCAGCAGCCAAGATAGGGGTAAAGCAGATACGCAGTATTTT. Residues: CASSQDRGKADTQYF. The full variable domain, in which reference TRBV14 and TRBJ2-3 provide the parts outside the CDR3, is EAGVTQFPSHSVIEKGQTVTLRCDPISGHDNLYWYRRVMGKEIKFLLHFVKESKQDESGMPNNRFLAERTGGTYSTLKVQPAELEDSGVYFCASSQDRGKADTQYFGPGTRLTVL.

The chain is built from TRBV2 and TRBJ1-2; possible D gene TRBD1, 5 bases. Trimming pared 1 base from V and 4 bases from J, leaving 13 bases between. CDR1 and CDR2 from the germline V gene are SNHLY and FYNNEI. The CDR3 sequence is 15 residues long. As DNA, the CDR3 is TGTGCCAGCAGTGAAGGGGGTCAGGGAATCTATGGCTACACCTTC. The encoded protein is CASSEGGQGIYGYTF.

V usage is TRBV6-5 and J usage is TRBJ1-2; 9 nucleotides match TRBD1. V dropped 0 bases and J dropped 4; count of bases not matched to a gene: 3. CDR1 and CDR2 from the germline V gene are MNHEY and SVGAGI. This CDR3 has 15 amino acids. CDR3 sequence reads: CASSYSGTGPYGYTF. The CDR3 DNA reads as TGTGCCAGCAGTTACTCCGGGACAGGGCCCTATGGCTACACCTTC.

The chain joins TRBV6-5 to TRBJ2-3; no definite D call. Germline V gene sequence: CDR1 MNHEY, CDR2 SVGAGI. This CDR3 is 13 amino acids long. Trimming stripped 0 bases from V and 6 bases from J, with 7 bases between. DNA for the CDR3: TGTGCCAGCAGTTACTCGACGTCGGATACGCAGTATTTT. Encoded protein: CASSYSTSDTQYF.

Here the CDR3 DNA reads TGTGCCAGCAGCAAACCGTCGGGACCCCTGGACGAGCAGTACTTC. Translated: CASSKPSGPLDEQYF. The chain links TRBV21-1 to TRBJ2-7. TRBV21-1 constitutes a pseudogene. This CDR3 is 15 amino acids long.

The chain combines TRBV24-1 with TRBJ1-4; tentatively, D is TRBD1 (5 bases). The germline CDR1 and CDR2 sequences are KGHDR and SFDVKD. Trimming took 1 base from V and 7 from J, leaving 6 bases between them. This CDR3 is built from 13 residues. CDR3 residues: CATSDFQGEKLFF. The CDR3 nucleotides read TGTGCCACCAGTGATTTCCAGGGTGAAAAACTGTTTTTT.

The rearrangement links TRBV3-1 (or the pseudogene TRBV3-2) to TRBJ2-3, with D hard to call. The CDR3 runs 11 residues. The V and J ends lost 5 bases and 3 bases respectively, with 3 bases between them. Per germline, CDR1 LGHDT and CDR2 YNNKEL (reference sequence). This CDR3 reads CASSTTDTQYF. The CDR3 region has the DNA TGTGCCAGCAGCACAACAGATACGCAGTATTTT.

This rearrangement joins TRBV6-6 to TRBJ2-3, with a weak D call TRBD1 (5 bases). This CDR3 is built from 15 residues. Trimming left V 0 bases short and J 3 bases short, with 10 bases between. From germline, CDR1 is MNHNY and CDR2 SVGAGI (reference sequence). The CDR3, as DNA: TGTGCCAGCAGTTACTCGCAGGGTAGGACAGATACGCAGTATTTT. Its protein is CASSYSQGRTDTQYF.